The T cell receptor (beta chain) described here comes from a study of graft-versus-host responses after intestinal transplantation. About the study: Each transplant was multivisceral, liver-intestinal, or isolated intestinal. Every recipient underwent anti-thymocyte globulin induction, then tacrolimus and steroids for roughly 3 years. Overall study findings and caveats: Association was observed between peak circulating GvH clone levels and early post-transplant HvG declines.

Sequencing used immunoSEQ multiplex PCR; TCRdb keeps in-frame clones, though not all of them. The sample carries about 14,000 clones, 35% recorded once. Co-plated with about 200,000 CFSE-labeled responder cells were about 200,000 irradiated, violet-dye-labeled stimulator cells. Dividing CFSE-low CD3+CD4+ and CD3+CD8+ responders were isolated by sorting after the reaction. The CDR3 consists of 11 residues. The V gene lost 0 bases and the J gene lost 14 bases, with 6 bases spanning the gap. From germline, CDR1 is SGHDT and CDR2 YYEEEE. This clonotype was obtained from a human patient who received an intestinal transplant. Sequenced here: alloreactive CD8+ T cells from a mixed lymphocyte reaction culture, sampled before intestinal transplant. The subset denotes: CFSE-low proliferating T cells sorted from roughly six-day pre-transplant mixed lymphocyte reaction (GvH or HvG direction). The chain carries TRBV5-6 and TRBJ1-6; D is ambiguous. CDR3 sequence reads: CASSLGGTLHF. The DNA for the CDR3 is TGTGCCAGCAGCTTGGGTGGAACCCTCCACTTT.